These 23 T cell receptor beta chains were sequenced from one sample in a study of brain T cells in children with intractable seizures. Only in-frame clones appear in the TCRdb table, and some are missing; sequencing was by immunoSEQ multiplex PCR. The sample has some 80,000 clones, around 91% seen once. Sequenced here: peripheral blood, sampled at surgery. The source is a girl aged 2 to 9 with Rasmussen encephalitis and intractable seizures.

V and J are TRBV29-1 and TRBJ2-1; no reliable D call. This CDR3 has 14 residues. V was trimmed by 4 bases and J by 4 bases, leaving 14 bases between them. Germline-derived CDR1 and CDR2 are SQVTM and ANQGSEA. The CDR3 spells CSVATLQRYNEQFF. DNA of the CDR3: TGCAGCGTTGCCACCCTCCAACGGTACAATGAGCAGTTCTTC.

The V gene is TRBV6-5, the J gene TRBJ2-1; D could derive from TRBD1 or TRBD2 (6 bases each). Germline CDR1 is MNHEY and CDR2 is SVGAGI. With 4 bases removed from V and 10 bases from J, the gap between germline ends came to 17 bases. The CDR3 spans 14 residues. The DNA of the CDR3 is TGTGCCAGCAGTTTGGGGACTCTGGGACACGAGCAGTTCTTC. Translation: CASSLGTLGHEQFF.

CDR3 protein: CASRRAKDQPQHF. For the CDR3, the DNA is TGTGCCAGTCGGCGGGCTAAGGATCAGCCCCAGCATTTT. This rearrangement joins TRBV19 to TRBJ1-5, with unresolved D. Trimming removed 8 bases at V and 5 bases at J, with 13 bases between. Germline-derived CDR1 and CDR2 are LNHDA and SQIVND (reference sequence). CDR3 length: 13 amino acids.

The chain joins TRBV11-1 to TRBJ2-7; weak D call: TRBD2 (5 bases). This CDR3 is 13 amino acids long. The V and J ends lost 6 bases and 0 bases respectively, with 9 bases between them. CDR1 and CDR2 from the germline V gene are SGHAT and FQDESV (reference sequence). As DNA, the CDR3 is TGTGCCAGCAGACTCGGACTCTCCTACGAGCAGTACTTC. This encodes CASRLGLSYEQYF.

V gene TRBV30 combines with J gene TRBJ1-1; the D is unclear. The CDR3 runs 13 residues. CDR1 is GTSNPN and CDR2 is SVGIG in the germline V gene (reference sequence). V was shortened by 2 bases and J by 7 bases, with 14 bases between the two germline ends. CDR3 sequence: CAWSPGIESEAFF. In DNA form, the CDR3 reads TGTGCCTGGAGTCCTGGGATTGAGAGTGAAGCTTTCTTT.

This chain uses TRBV27 with TRBJ1-5; 7 bases map to TRBD1. From germline, CDR1 is MNHEY and CDR2 SMNVEV (reference sequence). V was pared by 10 bases and J by 6 bases, with 9 bases of the junction left unmatched. This CDR3 comprises 13 residues. The DNA for the CDR3 is TGTGCCACCAGGGGGGGTTTCGGTCAGCCCCAGCATTTT. It yields the protein CATRGGFGQPQHF.

The V call is TRBV9, the J call TRBJ2-2, with 8 bases aligning to TRBD2. The V segment lost 0 bases and the J segment 4 bases; nucleotides outside the gene matches: 5. There are 16 residues in the CDR3. CDR1 and CDR2 (germline): SGDLS, YYNGEE. In DNA, the CDR3 is TGTGCCAGCAGCGTAGCAGCGGGGGATATCACCGGGGAGCTGTTTTTT. Translated, it gives CASSVAAGDITGELFF.

The chain couples TRBV7-6 to TRBJ1-3; D uncertain. Germline V gene sequence: CDR1 SGHVS, CDR2 FNYEAQ. Trimming left V 1 base short and J 0 bases short, with 7 bases between. CDR3 size: 15 residues. The CDR3 coding sequence is TGTGCCAGCAGCTTAGGTTCAGGCTCTGGAAACACCATATATTTT. It specifies CASSLGSGSGNTIYF.

In its sample, this clone was seen once. The rearrangement joins TRBV7-2 to TRBJ2-5; 7 bases fit TRBD2. The J segment lost 7 bases and the V segment lost 2 bases, leaving 7 bases of the junction unmatched. CDR3 size: 14 residues. CDR1 and CDR2 (germline): SGHTA, FQGNSA. The CDR3 region is CASSLRLAPGTQYF. In nucleotides, the CDR3 is TGTGCCAGCAGCTTAAGACTAGCCCCGGGGACCCAGTACTTC.

The J gene is TRBJ1-6, the V gene TRBV7-9; TRBD1 is a possible D gene (6 bases). Trimming left V 5 bases short and J 6 bases short, with 17 bases between. Germline CDR1 reads SEHNR; CDR2 reads FQNEAQ (reference sequence). This CDR3 has 16 amino acids. The CDR3 sequence is CASSPRRQGINSPLHF. CDR3 coding DNA: TGTGCCAGCAGCCCCCGCCGGCAGGGGATTAATTCACCCCTCCACTTT.

This chain links TRBV6-5 with TRBJ2-5; no definite D call. The V gene's germline CDR1 is MNHEY and CDR2 SVGAGI. The CDR3 is 13 residues long. The germline V and J ends were trimmed by 5 bases and 4 bases, with 11 bases remaining between them. The CDR3: CASSPAPPETQYF. The DNA for the CDR3 is TGTGCCAGCAGTCCGGCCCCCCCAGAGACCCAGTACTTC.

This chain uses TRBV7-3 with TRBJ2-1, with D perhaps matching TRBD1 (5 bases). V lost 0 bases and J 8 bases, leaving 14 bases between the germline ends. Germline-derived CDR1 and CDR2 are SGHTA and FQGTGA. This CDR3 comprises 15 residues. The CDR3 DNA reads TGTGCCAGCAGCTTAACGGGGCTTACCGGCTATGAGCAGTTCTTC. Translation: CASSLTGLTGYEQFF.

The rearrangement joins TRBV6-6 to TRBJ1-3, with TRBD1 matching 8 bases. The CDR3 is 15 amino acids. The V and J ends lost 0 bases and 4 bases, in that order; junction bases with no gene match: 2. Germline V gene sequence: CDR1 MNHNY, CDR2 SVGAGI (reference sequence). The CDR3 protein is CASSYSRDRGNTIYF. The DNA for the CDR3 is TGTGCCAGCAGTTACTCACGGGACAGGGGAAACACCATATATTTT.

The chain combines TRBV5-1 with TRBJ1-1, with 8 bases identical to TRBD1. The CDR3 sequence is 17 residues long. Germline V gene data show CDR1 as SGHRS and CDR2 as YFSETQ. The J segment lost 0 bases and the V segment lost 4 bases, leaving 11 bases of the junction unmatched. CDR3 amino acids: CASSMAGTGLMNTEAFF. DNA for the CDR3: TGCGCCAGCAGCATGGCCGGGACAGGCCTCATGAACACTGAAGCTTTCTTT.

This clone was observed a single time. The gene calls are TRBV6-1 and TRBJ2-7; tentatively, D is TRBD1 or TRBD2 (6 bases each). V was pared by 2 bases and J by 11 bases, with 16 bases between. Germline loops: CDR1 MNHNS, CDR2 SASEGT. CDR3 length equals 13 residues. The CDR3 DNA reads TGTGCCAGCAGTGAATACGGGGGCCAAGGAGAGTACTTC. Its protein is CASSEYGGQGEYF.

The chain is built from TRBV5-6 and TRBJ1-2; D is undetermined. The CDR3 consists of 13 residues. Germline CDR1 SGHDT, CDR2 YYEEEE. V was pared by 3 bases and J by 5 bases, with 11 bases between. CDR3 coding DNA: TGTGCCAGCAGCTCCCTGGGGAGATATGGCTACACCTTC. Translated, it gives CASSSLGRYGYTF.

For the CDR3, the DNA is TGTGCCAGCAGTTATTCGGACAGGGGTGACCAAGAGACCCAGTACTTC. This codes for CASSYSDRGDQETQYF. This chain uses TRBV25-1 with TRBJ2-5; 9 bases are shared with TRBD1. Losses at the gene ends were 5 bases for V and 0 bases for J; bases not matched to a gene: 7. The germline CDR1 and CDR2 sequences are MGHDK and SYGVNS. This CDR3 is built from 16 residues.

The chain has TRBV11-2 and TRBJ2-2; perhaps TRBD1 as D (5 bases). Looked up from germline, CDR1 is SGHAT and CDR2 is FQNNGV. The V and J ends lost 1 base and 6 bases respectively, with 12 bases between them. This CDR3 comprises 15 residues. CDR3 residues: CASSLAQVKAGELFF. CDR3 DNA sequence: TGTGCCAGCAGCTTAGCACAGGTCAAGGCCGGGGAGCTGTTTTTT.

The rearrangement uses TRBV5-1 and TRBJ1-1, with TRBD1 matching 7 bases. Germline CDR1 and CDR2: SGHRS and YFSETQ. The CDR3 is made up of 14 amino acids. The J segment lost 1 base and the V segment lost 3 bases, leaving 3 bases of the junction unmatched. The CDR3 spells CASSSGTENTEAFF. The DNA of the CDR3 is TGCGCCAGCAGCTCCGGGACAGAGAACACTGAAGCTTTCTTT.

This clone has only one observation. The chain is built from TRBV13 and TRBJ2-1, with D perhaps being TRBD1 or TRBD2 (5 bases each). Trimming removed 0 bases at V and 5 bases at J, with 11 bases between. The CDR3 length is 15 residues. The germline CDR1 and CDR2 sequences are PRHDT and FYEKMQ (reference sequence). The CDR3 sequence: CASSLGRGPNNEQFF. As DNA, the CDR3 is TGTGCCAGCAGCTTAGGGAGGGGACCCAACAATGAGCAGTTCTTC.

This CDR3 reads CASSPLGLEETQYF. The CDR3, as DNA: TGTGCCAGCAGCCCCCTAGGACTAGAAGAGACCCAGTACTTC. The J gene is TRBJ2-5, the V gene TRBV2, with TRBD2 matching over 7 bases. The V and J ends lost 6 bases and 3 bases, in that order; junction bases with no gene match: 7. The germline V gene has CDR1 SNHLY and CDR2 FYNNEI. The CDR3 sequence is 14 residues long. Full variable domain (rest looked up from reference TRBV2 and TRBJ2-5): EPEVTQTPSHQVTQMGQEVILRCVPISNHLYFYWYRQILGQKVEFLVSFYNNEISEKSEIFDDQFSVERPDGSNFTLKIRSTKLEDSAMYFCASSPLGLEETQYFGPGTRLLVL.

This chain joins TRBV6-1 and TRBJ1-4, with D tentatively TRBD1 (5 bases). The ends were cut back, 1 base at V and 5 bases at J, with 11 bases in the middle. Germline values: CDR1 MNHNS, CDR2 SASEGT. This CDR3 is 15 amino acids long. CDR3 in amino acids: CASSEGPGPNEKLFF. Written as DNA, the CDR3 is TGTGCCAGCAGTGAAGGTCCGGGGCCAAATGAAAAACTGTTTTTT.

The chain links TRBV9 to TRBJ2-2, with a tentative D call TRBD1 (6 bases). The CDR3 length is 13 residues. The ends were cut back, 1 base at V and 7 bases at J, with 8 bases in the middle. The germline CDR1 and CDR2 sequences are SGDLS and YYNGEE. CDR3 loop: CASSVQGYGELFF. The CDR3 bases are TGTGCCAGCAGCGTACAGGGGTACGGGGAGCTGTTTTTT. Combining the CDR3 with reference TRBV9 and TRBJ2-2 gives the whole variable domain DSGVTQTPKHLITATGQRVTLRCSPRSGDLSVYWYQQSLDQGLQFLIQYYNGEERAKGNILERFSAQQFPDLHSELNLSSLELGDSALYFCASSVQGYGELFFGEGSRLTVL.